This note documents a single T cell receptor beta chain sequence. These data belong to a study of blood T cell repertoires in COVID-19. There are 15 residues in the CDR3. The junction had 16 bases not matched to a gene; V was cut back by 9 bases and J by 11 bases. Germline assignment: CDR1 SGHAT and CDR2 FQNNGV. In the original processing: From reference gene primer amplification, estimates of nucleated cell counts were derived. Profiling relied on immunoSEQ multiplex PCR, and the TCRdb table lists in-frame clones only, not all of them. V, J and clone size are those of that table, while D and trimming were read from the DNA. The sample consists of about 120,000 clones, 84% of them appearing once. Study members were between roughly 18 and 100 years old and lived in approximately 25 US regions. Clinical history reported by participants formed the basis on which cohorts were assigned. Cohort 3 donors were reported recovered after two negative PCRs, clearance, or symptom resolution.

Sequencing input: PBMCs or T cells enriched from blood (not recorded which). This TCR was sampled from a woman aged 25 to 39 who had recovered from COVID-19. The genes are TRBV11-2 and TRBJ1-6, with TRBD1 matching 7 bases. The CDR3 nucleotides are TGTGCCAGTCAAAGCCTCCGGAGACAGGGTCCACCCCTCCACTTT. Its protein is CASQSLRRQGPPLHF.